The T cell receptor beta chain under discussion was sequenced for a study of CD8+ T cells in alopecia areata. Overall study: Percentage of affected scalp area was the basis on which treated patients' severity was scored.

Sequencing templates came from extracted RNA that was reverse transcribed into cDNA. Assay used: immunoSEQ multiplex PCR; TCRdb lists only in-frame clones, some missing. The profile shows fewer than 150,000 clones, 80% to 90% of them singletons. Regarding this clone: Its matching antigen is unknown.

Treatment defined: oral pan-JAK inhibitor, 5-10 mg twice daily. Study observations and caveats: Throughout tofacitinib, many expanded lesional clones continued to persist in scalp and blood. Although TCR sharing was seen in mice, sharing across patients was less clear, possibly for HLA-related reasons.

The CDR3 is made up of 11 amino acids. Germline lookup yields CDR1 MNHEY and CDR2 SMNVEV (reference sequence). Trimming pared 6 bases from V and 8 bases from J, leaving 9 bases between. This chain connects TRBV27 to TRBJ2-3; a possible D gene is TRBD2 (5 bases). The sequence came from a human donor with alopecia areata. Sequenced here: CD8+ T cells sorted from blood, sampled at week 4, from a patient treated with tofacitinib. The CDR3 coding sequence is TGTGCCAGCAGGATAGGAGGTACGCAGTATTTT. Translating it yields CASRIGGTQYF.